This TCR beta chain was captured in a study of blood T cells in healthy people across ages. Sample-barcoded 5' priming and a J-beta primer mix drove a second PCR of roughly 6 to 12 cycles. Via MiXCR, TCRdb re-called the 5' RACE reads, giving one row per CDR3 protein. The sample holds 800,000 or so distinct CDR3 sequences, less than 80% seen once. Germline lookup yields CDR1 SGHTA and CDR2 FQGTGA. V lost 1 base and J lost 10, with 17 bases in between. This CDR3 contains 15 residues. Sequenced input: blood. The chain recombines TRBV7-3 with TRBJ2-1, with no clear D. The source is a man aged 25 to 40 in good health. The chain's CDR3 is CASSLRTATLEEQFF. CDR3 nucleotides: TGTGCCAGCAGCTTAAGGACGGCGACTCTGGAGGAGCAGTTCTTC.